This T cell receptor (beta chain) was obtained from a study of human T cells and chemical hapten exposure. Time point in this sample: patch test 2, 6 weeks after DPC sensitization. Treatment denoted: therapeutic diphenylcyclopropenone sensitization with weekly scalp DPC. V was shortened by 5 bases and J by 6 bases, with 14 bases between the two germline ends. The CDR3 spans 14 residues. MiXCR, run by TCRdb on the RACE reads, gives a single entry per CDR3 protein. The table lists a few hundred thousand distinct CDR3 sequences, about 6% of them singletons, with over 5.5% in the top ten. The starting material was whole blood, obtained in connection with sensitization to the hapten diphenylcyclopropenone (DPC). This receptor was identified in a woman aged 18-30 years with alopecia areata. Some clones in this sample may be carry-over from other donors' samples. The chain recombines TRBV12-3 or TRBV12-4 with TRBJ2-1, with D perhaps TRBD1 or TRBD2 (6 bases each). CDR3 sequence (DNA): TGTGCCAGCAGTCTAACAGGGACTTTCAATGAGCAGTTCTTC. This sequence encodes CASSLTGTFNEQFF.